This T cell receptor beta chain derives from a study of regulatory T cells in long-lasting Graves disease (dated by TCRdb to the early 2020s). For the wider study: Persistent Graves' disease was defined as antithyroid drug treatment for over 5 years with persistently positive TSH receptor autoantibodies. Peripheral blood TCR sequencing and RNA sequencing compared persistent Graves' disease patients with newly diagnosed Graves' disease patients. The study was registered as a clinical trial and conducted in China. A total of around 35 samples underwent TCR sequencing, from 13 patients with persistent Graves' disease and some 20 patients with newly diagnosed Graves' disease. On average, persistent Graves' disease patients in the clinical cohort had been on antithyroid drugs for eight to twelve years. The study at large found these results: Preferential use of TRBV28, TRBJ1-2 and TRBJ2-5 was observed in persistent disease, whereas TRBV20-1 and TRBJ2-1 were favored in newly diagnosed disease. A larger number of public clonotypes was shared among persistent patients (over 2,500) than among newly diagnosed patients (over 850). Compared with newly diagnosed patients, patients with persistent Graves' disease had lower TCR Shannon entropy and fewer highly expanded clones, which suggests clonal expansion. As a limitation, the authors acknowledged that the small sample size may reduce accuracy. Only the TCR beta chain was sequenced and analyzed. Because the primary lesion, thyroid tissue, could not be accessed, the study looked at peripheral blood alone.

The library relied on multiplex PCR. Sequencing was performed on an Illumina HiSeq 4000. iRepertoire HTBI primers and Arm-PCR amplification of CDR3 regions were used to construct TCR beta libraries. Before sequencing, the PCR products went through gel purification. In the source study's methods: A total of some 60 TRBV and approximately 13 TRBJ segments were identified across samples and were used for gene usage analysis of CDR3 amino acid clonotypes. COPE and FqMerger were used to merge filtered high-quality paired reads into contigs. BLAST was used to align contigs to IMGT TRBV, TRBD and TRBJ reference genes, with CDR3 defined following IMGT. Highly expanded clones were defined as clonotypes with a frequency above 0.1%. Repertoire diversity was measured by Shannon entropy, and V-J evenness by the Gini coefficient. A clonotype was considered public if more than one individual shared it. Clones were called with MiXCR by TCRdb after fastp trimmed the public reads at Q25, and only in-frame beta chains were retained. Duplicate CDR3 protein sequences are folded into a single record with the most common DNA and genes. TCRdb's processing, not the authors', yielded these V and J calls. The sample table contains hundreds of thousands of distinct CDR3 sequences; only one count was recorded for about 22% of them. The leading ten clones occupy around 12% of the sample.

This clonotype has a count of ten or more. No antigen is known for it. It has no much larger one-base neighbor in the sample; base qualities were not kept. Measured from the cysteine to the phenylalanine, the CDR3 is 14 residues long. Only CDR3 DNA remains: 42 bases, in frame from the first base. For CDR1 and CDR2, the germline V gene (reference sequence) lists SEHNR and FQNEAQ. V is shortened by 3 bases, J by 7 bases, and the region joining them spans 10 bases. Explained via the paper, the time point label denotes: persistent/refractory GD, antithyroid drugs over 5 years with positive TRAb. RNA was extracted from PBMCs in TRIzol for both TCR sequencing and RNA sequencing. The diagnosis of Graves' disease was made according to American Thyroid Association guidelines. Patients were recruited from an endocrinology department in Xi'an, China. From each patient, nine milliliters of peripheral blood was collected into an EDTA anticoagulant tube. PBMCs were isolated by Ficoll Paque Plus density gradient separation without further T cell sorting. An Agilent 2100 Bioanalyzer and agarose gel were used to check RNA quality, and a NanoDrop 2000 was used to measure RNA concentration.

Sequenced here: peripheral blood mononuclear cells (PBMCs), sampled when the disease was refractory, from a patient treated with antithyroid drugs. This receptor was obtained from a female donor with Graves disease. The rearrangement combines TRBV7-9 with TRBJ1-6, and perhaps TRBD1 as D gene, on 5 matching bases. The CDR3 loop reads CASSLAGRNSPLHF. The DNA is TGTGCCAGCAGCTTGGCAGGGCGAAATTCACCCCTCCACTTT.